Below, 17 T cell receptor beta chains from the same sample are listed, as sequenced in a study of blood T cell repertoires in COVID-19. Data came from immunoSEQ multiplex PCR; TCRdb stores just in-frame clones and leaves some out. This sample has 90,000 to 120,000 clones; around 89% occur once, and the top ten carry approximately 6.2%. The sample comprised peripheral blood. Source of these receptors: a middle-aged man with active or convalescent COVID-19.

This sequence joins TRBV7-2 and TRBJ2-5; 8 nucleotides line up with TRBD2. After removal of 5 bases from V and 0 bases from J, the junction contained 2 bases not matched to a gene. The CDR3 sequence is 14 residues long. CDR1 is SGHTA, CDR2 FQGNSA, per germline. CDR3 DNA: TGTGCCAGCAGCCCTAGCGGGTACCAAGAGACCCAGTACTTC. This translates into CASSPSGYQETQYF.

The rearrangement links TRBV10-3 to TRBJ2-7, with unresolved D. The CDR3 sequence is 11 residues long. V shed 5 bases and J shed 5 bases, with 7 bases lying between them. CDR1 is ENHRY, CDR2 SYGVKD, per germline. The CDR3 DNA is TGTGCCATCAGTCGTAGTGACGAGCAGTACTTC. It encodes CAISRSDEQYF.

This rearrangement joins TRBV7-2 to TRBJ1-5; 10 bases are a match to TRBD1. Germline V gene lookup returns CDR1 SGHTA and CDR2 FQGNSA. This CDR3 is built from 17 residues. Unmatched junction bases numbered 7, after V lost 4 bases and J lost 1 base. In DNA, the CDR3 is TGTGCCAGCAGCTCCGGGGGGACAGGGGCGAGCAATCAGCCCCAGCATTTT. Translation gives CASSSGGTGASNQPQHF.

This clone was seen a few times. This rearrangement joins TRBV19 to TRBJ2-1; no clear D. V was trimmed by 6 bases and J by 5 bases, leaving 17 bases between them. The germline V gene encodes CDR1 LNHDA and CDR2 SQIVND (reference sequence). This CDR3 has 15 amino acids. The DNA for the CDR3 is TGTGCCAGTAGAGCTGTTGCGGCTCGAAACAATGAGCAGTTCTTC. It specifies CASRAVAARNNEQFF. The full variable domain, rest sourced from reference TRBV19 and TRBJ2-1, is DGGITQSPKYLFRKEGQNVTLSCEQNLNHDAMYWYRQDPGQGLRLIYYSQIVNDFQKGDIAEGYSVSREKKESFPLTVTSAQKNPTAFYLCASRAVAARNNEQFFGPGTRLTVL.

The V gene is TRBV20-1, the J gene TRBJ2-1; 8 bases map to TRBD2. The CDR3 has 16 residues. V lost 3 bases to trimming and J lost 8 bases; unmatched junction nucleotides: 15. Germline lookup yields CDR1 DFQATT and CDR2 SNEGSKA (reference sequence). CDR3 sequence (DNA): TGCAGTGCTAGTTTGGGAAGCGGGAGCGAAGGGGATGAGCAGTTCTTC. Its translation is CSASLGSGSEGDEQFF.

The V call is TRBV19, the J call TRBJ1-2, with TRBD1 matching 9 bases. There are 14 residues in the CDR3. Germline lookup yields CDR1 LNHDA and CDR2 SQIVND (reference sequence). With V trimmed by 9 bases and J by 0 bases, 5 bases remained unmatched. The CDR3 DNA follows: TGTGCCAGCGCCGACAGGGGGGCTAACTATGGCTACACCTTC. Translating gives CASADRGANYGYTF.

The chain couples TRBV6-5 to TRBJ1-2; D is undetermined. V was clipped by 10 bases and J by 6 bases, with 21 bases between them. The CDR3 is 14 amino acids. In germline, CDR1 is MNHEY, CDR2 SVGAGI. CDR3 nucleotide sequence: TGTGCCACCTGGCCCGGAGGGCAGCTTCATGGCTACACCTTC. This sequence encodes CATWPGGQLHGYTF.

This clone was picked up one time. This chain joins TRBV30 and TRBJ2-2; D remains unclear. CDR3 length: 11 amino acids. V was trimmed by 3 bases and J by 4 bases, leaving 3 bases between them. The germline gives CDR1 GTSNPN, CDR2 SVGIG (reference sequence). DNA of the CDR3: TGTGCCTGGAGGGCCACCGGGGAGCTGTTTTTT. Amino acids: CAWRATGELFF.

V usage is TRBV11-2 and J usage is TRBJ2-5, with TRBD1 matching 8 bases. This CDR3 is 14 amino acids long. V trimming: 3 bases; J trimming: 5 bases; junction bases outside the gene matches: 5. Germline-derived CDR1 and CDR2 are SGHAT and FQNNGV. CDR3 sequence (DNA): TGTGCCAGCAGCTTTAACCAGGGGGCTGAGACCCAGTACTTC. Amino acids: CASSFNQGAETQYF.

This clone was detected only a few times. V and J are TRBV5-8 and TRBJ2-7; D gene uncertain. This CDR3 is built from 15 residues. Trimming stripped 2 bases from V and 4 bases from J, with 16 bases between. The germline V gene has CDR1 SGHTS and CDR2 YDEGEE. The CDR3 sequence is CASSFGELVPYEQYF. The CDR3 DNA follows: TGTGCCAGCAGCTTCGGAGAACTGGTTCCTTACGAGCAGTACTTC.

The genes are TRBV18 and TRBJ2-7; D is uncertain. Deletions cut 1 base from V and 0 bases from J, with 4 bases between. The germline V gene has CDR1 KGHSH and CDR2 LQKENI. The CDR3 runs to 13 residues. The CDR3 reads CASSPQSSYEQYF. In nucleotides, the CDR3 is TGTGCCAGCTCACCACAGAGCTCCTACGAGCAGTACTTC.

V gene TRBV28 combines with J gene TRBJ2-4, with D possibly being TRBD1 (6 bases). V gave up 6 bases and J gave up 9 bases, with 15 bases separating them. Germline V gives CDR1 MDHEN, CDR2 SYDVKM. This CDR3 has 13 amino acids. CDR3 nucleotides: TGTGCCAGCAGGCCCACAGGGCGCGGCATTCAGTACTTC. Translated, it gives CASRPTGRGIQYF.

The chain carries TRBV7-9 and TRBJ2-3; TRBD2 agrees at 9 bases. Trimming at V came to 4 bases and at J to 2 bases, leaving 10 bases not matched to a gene. CDR3 length equals 17 residues. Germline V CDR1 and CDR2: SEHNR, FQNEAQ (reference sequence). CDR3 nucleotide sequence: TGTGCCAGCAGCTCTAGCGGGGCGGGTGCGCTCACAGATACGCAGTATTTT. This gives the protein CASSSSGAGALTDTQYF. Using reference TRBV7-9 and TRBJ2-3 for the parts outside the CDR3, the full variable domain is DTGVSQNPRHKITKRGQNVTFRCDPISEHNRLYWYRQTLGQGPEFLTYFQNEAQLEKSRLLSDRFSAERPKGSFSTLEIQRTEQGDSAMYLCASSSSGAGALTDTQYFGPGTRLTVL.

V usage is TRBV5-6 and J usage is TRBJ2-5, with 10 nucleotides matching TRBD2. Germline-derived CDR1 and CDR2 are SGHDT and YYEEEE. V gave up 2 bases and J gave up 5 bases; unmatched junction bases: 9. The CDR3 is made up of 16 amino acids. CDR3 sequence (DNA): TGTGCCAGCAGCTTTAGGTCGGGACTAGCGACGGAGACCCAGTACTTC. It codes for CASSFRSGLATETQYF.

This clone has only a few counts. This sequence joins TRBV5-1 and TRBJ1-2; 7 bases match TRBD1. The CDR3 spans 15 residues. V lost 4 bases and J lost 6; bases outside the gene matches: 12. The V gene's germline CDR1 is SGHRS and CDR2 YFSETQ. Written as DNA, the CDR3 is TGCGCCAGCAGCACCAACCCGGGACAGATGGATGGCTACACCTTC. Its translation is CASSTNPGQMDGYTF.

The J gene is TRBJ2-5, the V gene TRBV3-1 (or the pseudogene TRBV3-2), with 9 positions matching TRBD1. V was clipped by 5 bases and J by 4 bases; unmatched bases: 8. Germline assignment: CDR1 LGHDT and CDR2 YNNKEL (reference sequence). CDR3 length equals 15 residues. CDR3 residues: CASSTRTGDGETQYF. CDR3 DNA: TGTGCCAGCAGCACGCGGACAGGGGACGGAGAGACCCAGTACTTC.

The chain joins TRBV5-1 to TRBJ2-7; 11 bases map to TRBD1. The CDR3 spans 16 residues. Germline V CDR1 and CDR2: SGHRS, YFSETQ. Trimming removed 4 bases from V and 4 bases from J; junction bases left unmatched: 10. This CDR3 reads CASSPDPGQGVYEQYF. For the CDR3, the DNA is TGCGCCAGCAGCCCCGATCCGGGACAGGGGGTTTACGAGCAGTACTTC.